This T cell receptor (beta chain) was documented in a study of OX40 agonist ivuxolimab in advanced cancers. Study conclusions and caveats: With doses of 0.1 to 3.0 mg/kg, CD4+ and CD8+ blood T cells had undergone clonal expansion by week 6.

Points on this clone: Antigen specificity is unknown.

Trimming pared 3 bases from V and 0 bases from J, leaving 13 bases between. This CDR3 spans 15 amino acids. Looked up from germline, CDR1 is SGDLS and CDR2 is YYNGEE. Sequencing used immunoSEQ multiplex PCR; TCRdb keeps in-frame clones, though not all of them. The sample shows 75,000 to 100,000 clones, over 75% of them seen only once. V usage is TRBV9 and J usage is TRBJ2-7, with D perhaps being TRBD1 or TRBD2 (5 bases each). This receptor was obtained from an adult with an advanced solid tumor such as melanoma, head and neck, liver or kidney cancer. This specimen was CD4+ or CD8+ T cells sorted from blood, taken in a trial of the OX40 agonist ivuxolimab. The CDR3 sequence: CASSAGQGRSYEQYF. The CDR3 coding sequence is TGTGCCAGCAGCGCCGGGCAGGGACGCTCCTACGAGCAGTACTTC. The full variable domain, in which reference TRBV9 and TRBJ2-7 provide the parts outside the CDR3, is DSGVTQTPKHLITATGQRVTLRCSPRSGDLSVYWYQQSLDQGLQFLIQYYNGEERAKGNILERFSAQQFPDLHSELNLSSLELGDSALYFCASSAGQGRSYEQYFGPGTRLTVT.